This T cell receptor (beta chain) came from a study of T cell repertoires in cytomegalovirus infection. The count of this clonotype is one. Antigen specificity is unknown. Its ends do not fully match the called genes, so a read error is possible. MiXCR was run by TCRdb on the reads, yielding one entry per CDR3 protein. The sample lists some 920,000 distinct CDR3 sequences, roughly 30% occurring once. Germline assignment: CDR1 MNHEY and CDR2 SVGEGT. This CDR3 is 14 amino acids long. This TCR derives from a human donor in good health (CMV status not recorded). Some clones in this sample may be carry-over from other donors' samples. V usage is TRBV6-2 or TRBV6-3 and J usage is TRBJ1-1; TRBD1 matches at 9 bases. The starting material was cultured CD8+ T cells from PBMCs, obtained from culture after CMV antigen stimulation. Here the CDR3 reads CVSSWTGEYTEAFF. DNA for the CDR3: TGTGTCAGCAGTTGGACAGGGGAGTACACTGAAGCTTTCTTT.